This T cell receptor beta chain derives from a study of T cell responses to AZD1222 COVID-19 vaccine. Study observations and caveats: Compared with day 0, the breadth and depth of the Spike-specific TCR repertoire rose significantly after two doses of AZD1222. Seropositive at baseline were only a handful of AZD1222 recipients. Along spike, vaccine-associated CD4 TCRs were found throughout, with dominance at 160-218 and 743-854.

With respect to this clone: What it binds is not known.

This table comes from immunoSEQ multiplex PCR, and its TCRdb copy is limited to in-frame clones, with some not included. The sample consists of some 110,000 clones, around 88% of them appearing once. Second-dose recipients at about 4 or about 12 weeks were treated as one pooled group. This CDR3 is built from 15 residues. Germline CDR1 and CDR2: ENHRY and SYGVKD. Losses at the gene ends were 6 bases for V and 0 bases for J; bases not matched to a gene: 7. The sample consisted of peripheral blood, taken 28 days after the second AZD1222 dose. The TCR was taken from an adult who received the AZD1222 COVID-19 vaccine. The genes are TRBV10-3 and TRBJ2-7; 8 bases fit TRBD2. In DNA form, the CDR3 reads TGTGCCATCAGCCGAGCGGGGGTGAACTCCTACGAGCAGTACTTC. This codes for CAISRAGVNSYEQYF.